A single sample gave rise to the 10 T cell receptor beta chains below, sequenced in a study of shared T cell receptors in the human thymus. Profiling relied on immunoSEQ multiplex PCR, and the TCRdb table lists in-frame clones only, not all of them. The sample consists of hundreds of thousands of clones, 80% to 90% of them appearing once. The sample was also linked to a second study, of human thymus T cells.

The sequencing input was thymocytes. The receptors here all came from a boy under two years old with a congenital heart defect.

As DNA, the CDR3 is TGCGCCAGCAGCCAAGATAGGACAGGCCAAGGTCAGCCCCAGCATTTT. It encodes CASSQDRTGQGQPQHF. The rearrangement links TRBV4-1 to TRBJ1-5; 7 positions match TRBD1. The CDR3 spans 16 residues. The J segment lost 6 bases and the V segment lost 0 bases, leaving 8 bases of the junction unmatched. Germline V gene data show CDR1 as MGHRA and CDR2 as YSYEKL.

The V gene is TRBV7-9, the J gene TRBJ1-2; no reliable D call. The V gene's germline CDR1 is SEHNR and CDR2 FQNEAQ (reference sequence). This CDR3 comprises 11 residues. Trimming cost V 5 bases and J 5 bases, with 6 bases left between them. DNA of the CDR3: TGTGCCAGCAGCGGAGATTATGGCTACACCTTC. It codes for CASSGDYGYTF.

The rearrangement links TRBV28 to TRBJ2-7; TRBD1 matches at 7 bases. The CDR3 has 16 amino acids. V dropped 6 bases and J dropped 7; count of bases not matched to a gene: 18. Per germline, CDR1 MDHEN and CDR2 SYDVKM. CDR3 sequence (DNA): TGTGCCAGCAGCCCTACCCGGGACAGCGATTTTGGGGAGCAGTACTTC. This gives the protein CASSPTRDSDFGEQYF.

The chain combines TRBV4-3 with TRBJ2-1; 12 nucleotides line up with TRBD2. This CDR3 is built from 19 residues. Germline-derived CDR1 and CDR2 are LGHNA and YSLEER. The V and J ends lost 4 bases and 0 bases, in that order; junction bases with no gene match: 10. CDR3 bases: TGCGCCAGCAGCCTGACTCTAGCGGGGGGGATAGGCTCCTACAATGAGCAGTTCTTC. Residues: CASSLTLAGGIGSYNEQFF.

The rearrangement links TRBV7-4 to TRBJ1-2; D not resolved. The CDR3 covers 15 residues. CDR1 and CDR2 from the germline V gene are SGHVT and SQSDAQ. The germline V and J ends were trimmed by 2 bases and 10 bases, with 20 bases remaining between them. The CDR3 coding sequence is TGTGCCAGCAGCTTAAGGCAGGAGGGTATAAGGATCTACACCTTC. Protein sequence: CASSLRQEGIRIYTF.

This chain joins TRBV4-3 and TRBJ2-3; 10 nucleotides align to TRBD2. Germline CDR1 is LGHNA and CDR2 is YSLEER. The CDR3 contains 18 residues. The trim removed 0 bases at V and 4 bases at J, leaving 10 bases unmatched. The DNA for the CDR3 is TGCGCCAGCAGCCAAGATCTGAGGAAGAGCGGGAGGGCAGATACGCAGTATTTT. Its protein product is CASSQDLRKSGRADTQYF.

In its sample, this clone was seen once. V is TRBV7-9 and J is TRBJ2-3; D gene unclear. The V and J ends lost 5 bases and 2 bases respectively, with 14 bases between them. The germline V gene has CDR1 SEHNR and CDR2 FQNEAQ (reference sequence). The CDR3 covers 15 residues. The CDR3 loop reads CASSLPVLNTDTQYF. The DNA for the CDR3 is TGTGCCAGCAGCCTACCGGTCTTAAACACAGATACGCAGTATTTT.

The chain is built from TRBV5-6 and TRBJ2-7, with D possibly being TRBD1 (7 bases). The CDR3 totals 16 residues. The germline CDR1 and CDR2 sequences are SGHDT and YYEEEE. With 3 bases removed from V and 0 bases from J, the gap between germline ends came to 16 bases. CDR3 DNA: TGTGCCAGCAGCTCGGAGGGACAGTTCTCCTCCTACGAGCAGTACTTC. Amino acids: CASSSEGQFSSYEQYF.

This chain connects TRBV7-9 to TRBJ2-6, with 11 bases aligning to TRBD2. CDR1 SEHNR and CDR2 FQNEAQ come from the germline V gene (reference sequence). Trimming removed 5 bases from V and 0 bases from J; junction bases left unmatched: 6. The CDR3 loop spans 18 amino acids. The CDR3 DNA is TGTGCCAGCAGCCCCGGGACTAGCGGTGTCTCTGGGGCCAACGTCCTGACTTTC. It specifies CASSPGTSGVSGANVLTF.

The gene calls are TRBV4-2 and TRBJ2-3; D not certain. CDR3 length equals 16 residues. In germline, CDR1 is LGHNA, CDR2 YNFKEQ. V was shortened by 0 bases and J by 1 base, with 11 bases between the two germline ends. The CDR3 region has the DNA TGTGCCAGCAGCCAAGACATCCTAACTGGCACAGATACGCAGTATTTT. Its protein is CASSQDILTGTDTQYF.